Listed below are T cell receptor beta chains from one sample, sequenced in a study of cytomegalovirus exposure and HLA in healthy donors. The assay was immunoSEQ multiplex PCR, and TCRdb's table has in-frame clones only and misses some. The sample carries about 160,000 clones, 84% recorded once. Material for sequencing was PBMCs. These TCRs come from a man aged 25 to 40 in good health and CMV-seronegative. CDR3s include the opening cysteine and the closing phenylalanine or tryptophan. D genes are given only for firm matches. Some rows have no size entry. The others give once, few or many, or a class for an expanded clone.

>few|TRBJ1-5|TRBD1|TRBV28
TGTGCCAGCAGTTTCAGGACAGGGGGCTATCAGCCCCAGCATTTT
CASSFRTGGYQPQHF
>.|TRBJ1-6|TRBD1|TRBV7-6
TGTGCCAGCAGCCCAGGGCTACAGGGGATGGCCCTCCACTTT
CASSPGLQGMALHF
>.|TRBJ2-7|TRBD1|TRBV27
TGTGCCAGCAGTCGACAGGGGTACTCCTACGAGCAGTACTTC
CASSRQGYSYEQYF
>.|TRBJ1-2|TRBD1|TRBV27
TGTGCCAGCAGCCCACGGACAGGGGTGGAGGTCTATGGCTACACCTTC
CASSPRTGVEVYGYTF
>.|TRBJ2-7|TRBD2|TRBV10-3
TGTGCCATCACGCGGATAGCGGGAGGTGACGAGCAGTACTTC
CAITRIAGGDEQYF
>.|TRBJ2-2|.|TRBV10-1
TGCGCCAGACTAGGGCGGCCCGGGGAGCTGTTTTTT
CARLGRPGELFF
>few|TRBJ1-6|.|TRBV2
TGTGCCAGCAGTGTTCGGGGTTATAATTCACCCCTCCACTTT
CASSVRGYNSPLHF
>.|TRBJ2-5|TRBD1|TRBV5-4
TGTGCCAGCAGCTTGGGGGGACAGGGAAGGGAGACCCAGTACTTC
CASSLGGQGRETQYF
>.|TRBJ1-5|.|TRBV27
TGTGCCAGCAGCCCGCGGGGCGATCAGCCCCAGCATTTT
CASSPRGDQPQHF
>.|TRBJ2-1|TRBD2|TRBV7-9
TGTGCCAGCGCCATGCGGGAGGGCGATGAGCAGTTCTTC
CASAMREGDEQFF
>.|TRBJ1-5|.|TRBV5-4
TGTGCCAGCAGCTTGGCACCTGACGGCTACTTAGCGCCCCAGCATTTT
CASSLAPDGYLAPQHF
>.|TRBJ2-3|TRBD1|TRBV7-8
TGTGCCAGCAGCTTTTCCGGGACAGGGGTTTCAGATACGCAGTATTTT
CASSFSGTGVSDTQYF
>.|TRBJ1-1|.|TRBV28
TGTGCCAGCAGTTTAAGGGGAAGAAACGCTTTCTTT
CASSLRGRNAFF
>.|TRBJ1-2|.|TRBV29-1
TGCAGCGTTTCATCCCCCGCAGGCTATGGCTACACCTTC
CSVSSPAGYGYTF
>.|TRBJ2-7|TRBD1|TRBV11-3
TGTGCCAGCAGCTTAGCTGGACAGGTTCCCTCCTACGAGCAGTACTTC
CASSLAGQVPSYEQYF